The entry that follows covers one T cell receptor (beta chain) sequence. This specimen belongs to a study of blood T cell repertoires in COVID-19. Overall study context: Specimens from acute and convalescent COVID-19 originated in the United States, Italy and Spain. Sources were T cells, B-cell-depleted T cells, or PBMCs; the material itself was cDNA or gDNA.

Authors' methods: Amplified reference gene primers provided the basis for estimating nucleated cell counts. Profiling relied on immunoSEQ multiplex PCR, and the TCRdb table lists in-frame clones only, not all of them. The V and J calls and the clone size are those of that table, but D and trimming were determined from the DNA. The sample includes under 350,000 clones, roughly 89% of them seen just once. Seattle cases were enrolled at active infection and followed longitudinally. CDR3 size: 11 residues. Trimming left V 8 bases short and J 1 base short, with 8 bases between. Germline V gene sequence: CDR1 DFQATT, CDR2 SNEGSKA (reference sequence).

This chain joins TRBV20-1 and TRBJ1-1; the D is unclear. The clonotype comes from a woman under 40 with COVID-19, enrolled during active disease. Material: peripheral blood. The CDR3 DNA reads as TGCAGTACCTATACGAACACTGAAGCTTTCTTT. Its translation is CSTYTNTEAFF.